The present T cell receptor beta chain was sequenced within a study of cytomegalovirus exposure and HLA in healthy donors. Primers included in the PCR were 60 Vbeta and 13 Jbeta primers. The table came from immunoSEQ multiplex PCR; TCRdb's copy has only in-frame clones and leaves some out. Of 120,000 or so clones in the sample, around 70% were seen once. Looked up from germline, CDR1 is MNHNS and CDR2 is SASEGT. There are 12 residues in the CDR3. Trimming removed 8 bases at V and 5 bases at J, with 9 bases between. The clonotype originates from a man in his forties in good health and CMV-seropositive. The chain links TRBV6-1 to TRBJ1-4, with unresolved D. Sequenced: PBMCs. The CDR3 loop reads CASQHSNEKLFF. The CDR3 bases are TGTGCCAGCCAGCACAGCAATGAAAAACTGTTTTTT.